This TCR beta chain stems from a study of shared clonotypes between healthy human individuals. CDR1 is SGHDN and CDR2 is FVKESK in the germline V gene. This CDR3 contains 16 residues. V was trimmed by 1 base and J by 4 bases, leaving 15 bases between them. Findings and caveats of the study: Non-shared clonotypes displayed generation probabilities falling below those of clonotypes present in all four donors.

Only in-frame clones appear in the TCRdb table, and some are missing; sequencing was by immunoSEQ multiplex PCR. The sample holds about a million clones, roughly 80% seen once. Concerning this clone: Its specificity is not known.

The receptor comes from a man aged 18 to 35 in good health. Some clones in this sample may be carry-over from other donors' samples. The V gene is TRBV14, the J gene TRBJ2-3, with a possible D match to TRBD2 (5 bases). Sequenced material: memory CD4+ T cells from PBMCs. As for subset: CD45RA-negative fraction. The CDR3 reads CASSQGSSPSSDTQYF. The DNA of the CDR3 is TGTGCCAGCAGCCAAGGGAGTAGCCCTAGCTCAGATACGCAGTATTTT.